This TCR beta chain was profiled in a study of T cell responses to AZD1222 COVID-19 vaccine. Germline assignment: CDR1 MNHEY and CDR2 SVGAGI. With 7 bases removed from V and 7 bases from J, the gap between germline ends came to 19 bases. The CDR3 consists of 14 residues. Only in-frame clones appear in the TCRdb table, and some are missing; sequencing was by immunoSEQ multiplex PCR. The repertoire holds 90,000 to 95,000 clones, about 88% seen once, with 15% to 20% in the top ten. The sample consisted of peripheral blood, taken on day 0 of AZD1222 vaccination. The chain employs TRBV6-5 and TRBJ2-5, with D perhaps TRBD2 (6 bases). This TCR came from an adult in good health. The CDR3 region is CASTMDYGLVTQYF. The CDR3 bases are TGTGCCAGCACAATGGACTATGGGCTGGTGACCCAGTACTTC.